A selection of T cell receptor beta chains follows, all from one sample in a study of cytomegalovirus exposure and HLA in healthy donors. Measured with immunoSEQ multiplex PCR; TCRdb has only the in-frame clones, and not every one. The sample includes around 55,000 clones, around 79% of them seen just once. Sequencing was done on a sample of PBMCs. Source of these receptors: a female donor in good health and CMV-seronegative. CDR3s include the opening cysteine and the closing phenylalanine or tryptophan. A D gene is named only where the DNA matches it firmly. Rows give clone size only sometimes, using once, few, many, or a class for an expanded clone.

TRBV6-4	few	-	TRBJ2-3	CASSDQALDTQYF	TGTGCCAGCAGTGACCAGGCGCTGGATACGCAGTATTTT
TRBV10-3	-	-	TRBJ2-7	CAIGSSPYEQYF	TGTGCCATCGGGAGTAGCCCCTACGAGCAGTACTTC
TRBV4-2	-	TRBD2	TRBJ2-1	CASSQVVAGSYNEQFF	TGTGCCAGCAGCCAAGTGGTAGCGGGATCCTACAATGAGCAGTTCTTC
TRBV19	few	-	TRBJ1-2	CASSREDYGYTF	TGTGCCAGTAGTCGGGAGGACTATGGCTACACCTTC
TRBV6-5	-	TRBD1	TRBJ1-2	CASRTPGQGERYTF	TGTGCCAGCAGGACTCCGGGACAGGGAGAGCGCTACACCTTC
TRBV2	few	-	TRBJ2-3	CASSGVGTDTQYF	TGTGCCAGCAGCGGTGTTGGCACAGATACGCAGTATTTT
TRBV5-1	once	-	TRBJ2-2	CASSLDAANTGELFF	TGCGCCAGCAGCTTGGATGCAGCGAACACCGGGGAGCTGTTTTTT
TRBV7-9	-	-	TRBJ2-3	CASSLGAAGRRTDTQYF	TGTGCCAGCAGCTTAGGTGCTGCGGGAAGGCGCACAGATACGCAGTATTTT
TRBV5-6	once	TRBD1	TRBJ1-5	CASSFDEGQGKNSNQPQHF	TGTGCCAGCAGCTTTGATGAGGGACAGGGGAAGAATAGCAATCAGCCCCAGCATTTT
TRBV11-2	-	TRBD1	TRBJ1-5	CASSSGTGNGQPQHF	TGTGCCAGCAGCTCCGGGACAGGGAACGGCCAGCCCCAGCATTTT
TRBV7-9	-	-	TRBJ2-2	CASSLGTTNTGELFF	TGTGCCAGCAGCTTAGGGACAACGAACACCGGGGAGCTGTTTTTT
TRBV5-6	-	-	TRBJ2-5	CASSPPKGMALWETQYF	TGTGCCAGCAGCCCCCCAAAGGGGATGGCATTGTGGGAGACCCAGTACTTC
TRBV6-5	-	TRBD1	TRBJ1-4	CASSYGTGIGEKLFF	TGTGCCAGCAGTTACGGGACAGGGATTGGGGAAAAACTGTTTTTT
TRBV28	-	-	TRBJ1-2	CASSSPPGPLGGYTF	TGTGCCAGCAGTTCCCCCCCAGGGCCGCTCGGTGGCTACACCTTC
TRBV5-1	-	TRBD1	TRBJ1-1	CASSSLNPNRPRDRGNTEAFF	TGCGCCAGCAGCTCTTTGAACCCTAACCGACCTCGGGACAGGGGTAACACTGAAGCTTTCTTT
TRBV7-9	-	-	TRBJ2-1	CASRGTERYEQFF	TGTGCCAGCCGTGGGACTGAACGGTATGAGCAGTTCTTC
TRBV6-4	once	TRBD2	TRBJ2-1	CASSESLAGYNEQFF	TGTGCCAGCAGTGAGAGTCTAGCGGGGTACAATGAGCAGTTCTTC
TRBV2	-	TRBD1	TRBJ1-4	CASSGQGRDEKLFF	TGTGCCAGCAGTGGACAGGGGCGGGATGAAAAACTGTTTTTT
TRBV27	-	-	TRBJ2-7	CASSLGYNYEQYF	TGTGCCAGCAGTTTGGGCTATAACTACGAGCAGTACTTC
TRBV7-8	-	-	TRBJ1-2	CASSLVPNNYGYTF	TGTGCCAGCAGCTTAGTCCCTAACAACTATGGCTACACCTTC
TRBV19	once	TRBD1	TRBJ1-5	CASSIQQGAQEPQHF	TGTGCCAGTAGTATACAGCAGGGGGCTCAGGAGCCCCAGCATTTT
TRBV11-3	few	TRBD2	TRBJ2-5	CASSLRGGPAETQYF	TGTGCCAGCAGCCTTCGCGGGGGGCCAGCGGAGACCCAGTACTTC
TRBV15	-	-	TRBJ2-7	CATSREQGGSYEQYF	TGTGCCACCAGCAGAGAGCAGGGAGGCTCCTACGAGCAGTACTTC
TRBV7-9	-	TRBD2	TRBJ2-7	CASSFTALGLAYEQYF	TGTGCCAGCAGCTTTACGGCCCTAGGACTAGCCTACGAGCAGTACTTC
TRBV6-5	-	-	TRBJ2-2	CASSYEITGNTGELFF	TGTGCCAGCAGTTACGAGATTACAGGGAACACCGGGGAGCTGTTTTTT
TRBV10-3	-	TRBD1	TRBJ1-5	CAISTGDSRNQPQHF	TGTGCCATCAGTACCGGGGACAGCCGCAATCAGCCCCAGCATTTT
TRBV30	few	-	TRBJ1-6	CAWEPTGPYRPLHF	TGTGCCTGGGAACCGACAGGACCTTACCGGCCCCTCCACTTT
TRBV6-6	-	-	TRBJ2-1	CASSYPQVNEQFF	TGTGCCAGCAGTTACCCACAAGTCAATGAGCAGTTCTTC
TRBV7-8	few	-	TRBJ1-2	CASSLSDTANYGYTF	TGTGCCAGCAGCTTAAGTGATACAGCTAACTATGGCTACACCTTC
TRBV6-6	-	-	TRBJ2-1	CASSSSTAKAYNEQFF	TGTGCCAGCAGTTCGTCGACAGCAAAAGCCTACAATGAGCAGTTCTTC
TRBV7-3	few	TRBD2	TRBJ2-7	CASSPLAGVYEQYF	TGTGCCAGCAGTCCACTAGCGGGAGTGTACGAGCAGTACTTC
TRBV5-1	-	TRBD1	TRBJ1-5	CASSLGTGNSNQPQHF	TGCGCCAGCAGCTTGGGGACAGGGAATAGCAATCAGCCCCAGCATTTT
TRBV28	-	-	TRBJ2-3	CASGSGSTDTQYF	TGTGCCAGCGGTAGCGGTAGCACAGATACGCAGTATTTT
TRBV5-1	-	-	TRBJ2-2	CASSLKVTGNTGELFF	TGCGCCAGCAGCTTGAAGGTCACAGGGAACACCGGGGAGCTGTTTTTT
TRBV27	-	TRBD2	TRBJ2-2	CASRLWSGRTGLNTGELFF	TGTGCCAGCAGACTATGGAGCGGGAGGACCGGGTTGAACACCGGGGAGCTGTTTTTT
TRBV28	once	TRBD1	TRBJ2-7	CASSTGTGANEQYF	TGTGCCAGCAGTACCGGGACAGGGGCAAACGAGCAGTACTTC
TRBV6-6	-	-	TRBJ2-7	CASSYANYEQYF	TGTGCCAGCAGTTACGCTAACTACGAGCAGTACTTC
TRBV15	-	TRBD2	TRBJ2-1	CATSRELAGAYNEQFF	TGTGCCACCAGCAGAGAGCTAGCGGGGGCTTACAATGAGCAGTTCTTC
TRBV23-1	-	TRBD2	TRBJ2-7	CASSRKNPGLAGKIKYEQYF	TGCGCCAGCAGTCGCAAAAATCCGGGGCTAGCGGGGAAGATCAAGTACGAGCAGTACTTC
TRBV15	once	-	TRBJ2-5	CATSRENAGAETQYF	TGTGCCACCAGCAGAGAAAATGCGGGGGCGGAGACCCAGTACTTC
TRBV7-9	-	TRBD2	TRBJ2-7	CASSPSGRRDGEQYF	TGTGCCAGCAGCCCCAGCGGGAGACGTGATGGCGAGCAGTACTTC
TRBV15	-	-	TRBJ2-3	CATSRDRTDTQYF	TGTGCCACCAGCAGAGATAGAACAGATACGCAGTATTTT
TRBV18	-	TRBD2	TRBJ2-3	CASSPRPLAGGLTDTQYF	TGTGCCAGCTCACCCAGGCCCCTAGCGGGGGGGCTCACAGATACGCAGTATTTT
TRBV5-1	-	-	TRBJ2-5	CASSFGDRRQETQYF	TGCGCCAGCAGCTTTGGAGACAGACGCCAAGAGACCCAGTACTTC
TRBV4-1	-	-	TRBJ2-7	CVLAGSSYEQYF	TGCGTACTAGCTGGAAGCTCCTACGAGCAGTACTTC
TRBV28	-	TRBD2	TRBJ2-5	CASSSPTGTSGEEQYF	TGTGCCAGCAGCTCCCCGACCGGGACTAGCGGGGAGGAGCAGTACTTC
TRBV2	-	-	TRBJ2-2	CASSDAGELFF	TGTGCCAGCAGTGACGCCGGGGAGCTGTTTTTT
TRBV10-3	-	TRBD2	TRBJ2-2	CATRGSGRGNTGELFF	TGTGCCACCAGGGGTAGCGGGAGGGGAAACACCGGGGAGCTGTTTTTT
TRBV18	once	TRBD1	TRBJ2-1	CASFTGAESYNEQFF	TGTGCCAGTTTCACAGGGGCTGAGTCCTACAATGAGCAGTTCTTC